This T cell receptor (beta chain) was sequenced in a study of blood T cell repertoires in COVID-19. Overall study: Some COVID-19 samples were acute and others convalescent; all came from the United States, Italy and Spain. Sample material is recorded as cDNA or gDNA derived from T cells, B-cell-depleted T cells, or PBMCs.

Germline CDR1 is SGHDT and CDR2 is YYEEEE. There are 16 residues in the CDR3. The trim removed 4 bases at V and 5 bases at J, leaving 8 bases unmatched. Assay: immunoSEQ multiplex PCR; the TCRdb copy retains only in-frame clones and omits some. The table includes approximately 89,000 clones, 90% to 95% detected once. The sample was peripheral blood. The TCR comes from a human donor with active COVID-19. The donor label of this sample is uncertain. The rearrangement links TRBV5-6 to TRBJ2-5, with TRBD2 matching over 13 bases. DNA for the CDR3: TGTGCCAGCAGCCCCAGGACTAGCGGGGGTGGCGAGACCCAGTACTTC. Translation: CASSPRTSGGGETQYF.